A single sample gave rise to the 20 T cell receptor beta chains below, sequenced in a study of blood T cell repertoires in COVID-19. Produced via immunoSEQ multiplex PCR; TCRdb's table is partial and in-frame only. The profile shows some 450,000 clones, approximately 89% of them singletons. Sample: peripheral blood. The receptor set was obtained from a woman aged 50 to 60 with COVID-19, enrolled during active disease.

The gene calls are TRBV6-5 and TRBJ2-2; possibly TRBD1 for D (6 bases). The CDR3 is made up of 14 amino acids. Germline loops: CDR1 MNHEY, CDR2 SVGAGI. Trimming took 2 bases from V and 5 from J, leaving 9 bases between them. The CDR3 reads CASSYDRTTGELFF. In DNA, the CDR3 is TGTGCCAGCAGTTACGACAGGACAACCGGGGAGCTGTTTTTT.

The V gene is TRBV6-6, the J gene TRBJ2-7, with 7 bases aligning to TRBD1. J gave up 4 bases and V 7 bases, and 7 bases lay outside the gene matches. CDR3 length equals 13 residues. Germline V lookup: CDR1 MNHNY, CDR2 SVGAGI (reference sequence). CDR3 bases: TGTGCCAGCACCGGGACAGAACTATACGAGCAGTACTTC. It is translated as CASTGTELYEQYF.

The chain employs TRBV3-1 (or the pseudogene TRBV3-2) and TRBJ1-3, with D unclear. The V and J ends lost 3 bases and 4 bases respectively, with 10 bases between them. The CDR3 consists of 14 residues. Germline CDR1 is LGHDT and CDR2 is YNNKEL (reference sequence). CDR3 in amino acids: CASSHPPPGNTIYF. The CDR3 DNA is TGTGCCAGCAGCCACCCCCCTCCCGGAAACACCATATATTTT.

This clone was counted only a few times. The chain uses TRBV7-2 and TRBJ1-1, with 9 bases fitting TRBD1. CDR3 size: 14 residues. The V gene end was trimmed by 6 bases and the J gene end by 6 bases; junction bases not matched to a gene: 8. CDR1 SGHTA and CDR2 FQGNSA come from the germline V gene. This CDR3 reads CASSRDRESAEAFF. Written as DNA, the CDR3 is TGTGCCAGCAGTCGGGACAGGGAAAGCGCTGAAGCTTTCTTT. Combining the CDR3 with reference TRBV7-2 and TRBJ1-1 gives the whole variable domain GAGVSQSPSNKVTEKGKDVELRCDPISGHTALYWYRQSLGQGLEFLIYFQGNSAPDKSGLPSDRFSAERTGGSVSTLTIQRTQQEDSAVYLCASSRDRESAEAFFGQGTRLTVV.

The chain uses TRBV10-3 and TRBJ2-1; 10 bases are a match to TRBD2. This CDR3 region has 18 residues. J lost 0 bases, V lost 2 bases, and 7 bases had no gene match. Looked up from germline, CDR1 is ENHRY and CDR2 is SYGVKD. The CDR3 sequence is CAISEERGGVDSYNEQFF. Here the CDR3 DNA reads TGTGCCATCAGTGAGGAGCGGGGGGGAGTAGACTCCTACAATGAGCAGTTCTTC.

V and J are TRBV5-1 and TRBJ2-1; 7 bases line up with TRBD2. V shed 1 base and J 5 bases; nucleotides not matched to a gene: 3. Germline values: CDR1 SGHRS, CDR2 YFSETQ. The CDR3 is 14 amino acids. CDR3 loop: CASSLRDYHNEQFF. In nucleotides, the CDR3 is TGCGCCAGCAGCTTGAGGGACTACCACAATGAGCAGTTCTTC.

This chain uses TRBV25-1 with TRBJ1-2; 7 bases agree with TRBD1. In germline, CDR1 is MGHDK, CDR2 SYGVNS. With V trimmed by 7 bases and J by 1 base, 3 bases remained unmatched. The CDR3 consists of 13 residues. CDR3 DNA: TGTGCCAGCACCCGGGACAGTAACTATGGCTACACCTTC. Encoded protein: CASTRDSNYGYTF.

This chain's CDR3 is CASSSSSNQPQHF. Written as DNA, the CDR3 is TGTGCCAGCAGCTCCTCGAGCAATCAGCCCCAGCATTTT. The rearrangement uses TRBV7-2 and TRBJ1-5, with no clear D. Germline V gene lookup returns CDR1 SGHTA and CDR2 FQGNSA. The CDR3 runs 13 residues. V shed 4 bases and J shed 1 base, with 5 bases lying between them.

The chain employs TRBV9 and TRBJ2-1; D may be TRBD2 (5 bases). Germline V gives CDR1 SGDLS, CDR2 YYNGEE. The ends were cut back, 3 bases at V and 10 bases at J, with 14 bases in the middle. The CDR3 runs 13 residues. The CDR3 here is CASSAPGVGEQFF. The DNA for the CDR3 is TGTGCCAGCAGCGCCCCCGGGGTGGGGGAGCAGTTCTTC.

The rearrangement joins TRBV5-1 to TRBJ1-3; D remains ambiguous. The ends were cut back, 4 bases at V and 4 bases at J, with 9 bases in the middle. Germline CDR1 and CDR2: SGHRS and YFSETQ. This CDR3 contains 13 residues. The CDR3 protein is CASSPDLGNTIYF. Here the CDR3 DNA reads TGCGCCAGCAGCCCTGATCTAGGAAACACCATATATTTT.

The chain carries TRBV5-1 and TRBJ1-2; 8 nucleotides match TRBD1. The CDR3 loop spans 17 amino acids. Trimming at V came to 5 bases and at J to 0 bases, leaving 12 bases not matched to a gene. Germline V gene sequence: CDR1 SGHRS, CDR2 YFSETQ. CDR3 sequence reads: CASSTGAGGQPNYGYTF. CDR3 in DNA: TGCGCCAGCAGTACCGGGGCAGGGGGCCAACCTAACTATGGCTACACCTTC.

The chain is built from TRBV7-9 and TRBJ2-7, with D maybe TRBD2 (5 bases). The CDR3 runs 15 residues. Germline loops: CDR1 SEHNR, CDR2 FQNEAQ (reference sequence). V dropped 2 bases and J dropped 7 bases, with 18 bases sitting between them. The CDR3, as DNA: TGTGCCAGCAGCTTAAATCTCCGGGTAGAGGGTGAGCAGTACTTC. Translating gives CASSLNLRVEGEQYF.

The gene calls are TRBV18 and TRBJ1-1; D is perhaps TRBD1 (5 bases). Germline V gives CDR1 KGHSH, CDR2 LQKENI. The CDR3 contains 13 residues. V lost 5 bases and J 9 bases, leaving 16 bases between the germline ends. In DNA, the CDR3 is TGTGCCAGCTCATCAAACCCGACAGCTCAAGCTTTCTTT. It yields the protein CASSSNPTAQAFF.

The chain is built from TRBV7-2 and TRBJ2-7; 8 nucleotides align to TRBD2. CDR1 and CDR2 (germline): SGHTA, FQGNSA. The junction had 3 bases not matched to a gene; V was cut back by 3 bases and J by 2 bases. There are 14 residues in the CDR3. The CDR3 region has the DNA TGTGCCAGCAGCTTTCGCGGGGGGCCCTACGAGCAGTACTTC. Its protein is CASSFRGGPYEQYF.

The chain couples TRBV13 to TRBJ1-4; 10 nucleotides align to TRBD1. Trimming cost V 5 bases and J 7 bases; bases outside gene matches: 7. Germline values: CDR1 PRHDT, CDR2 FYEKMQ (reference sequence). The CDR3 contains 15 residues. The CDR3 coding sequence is TGTGCCAGCAGCCTTCGGACAGGGGGGAGTGAAAAACTGTTTTTT. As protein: CASSLRTGGSEKLFF.

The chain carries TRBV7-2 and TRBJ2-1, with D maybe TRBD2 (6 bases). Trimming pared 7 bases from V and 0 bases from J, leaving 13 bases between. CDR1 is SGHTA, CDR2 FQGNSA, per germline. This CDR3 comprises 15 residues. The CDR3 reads CASTPLGGSYNEQFF. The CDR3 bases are TGTGCCAGCACACCTCTCGGGGGCTCCTACAATGAGCAGTTCTTC.

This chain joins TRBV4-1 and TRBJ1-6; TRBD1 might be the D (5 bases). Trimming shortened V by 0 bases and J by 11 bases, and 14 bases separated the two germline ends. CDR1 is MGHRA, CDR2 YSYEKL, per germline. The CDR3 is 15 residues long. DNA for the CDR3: TGCGCCAGCAGCCAAGATAATCGCCAGGGAACACCCCTCCACTTT. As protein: CASSQDNRQGTPLHF.

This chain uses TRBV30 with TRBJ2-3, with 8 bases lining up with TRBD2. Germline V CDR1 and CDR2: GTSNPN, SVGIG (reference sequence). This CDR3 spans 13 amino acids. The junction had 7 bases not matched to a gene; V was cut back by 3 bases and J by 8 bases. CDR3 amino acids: CAWRRGAGGTQYF. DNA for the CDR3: TGTGCCTGGAGACGGGGGGCGGGGGGTACGCAGTATTTT.

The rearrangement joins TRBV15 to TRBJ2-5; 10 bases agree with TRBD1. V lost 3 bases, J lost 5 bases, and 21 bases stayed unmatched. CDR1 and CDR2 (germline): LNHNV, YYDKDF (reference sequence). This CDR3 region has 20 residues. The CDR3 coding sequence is TGTGCCACCAGCAGTGGGGGGGGCCGGGACAGGGGACCCCCTGCGGAGACCCAGTACTTC. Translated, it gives CATSSGGGRDRGPPAETQYF.

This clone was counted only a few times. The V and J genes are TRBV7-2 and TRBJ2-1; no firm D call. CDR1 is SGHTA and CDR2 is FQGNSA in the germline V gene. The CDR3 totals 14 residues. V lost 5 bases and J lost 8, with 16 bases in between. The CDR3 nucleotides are TGTGCCAGCAGCCAGAGGTCGGCGGTCGATGAGCAGTTCTTC. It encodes CASSQRSAVDEQFF.